Sequencing of this T cell receptor beta chain was carried out in a study of CD8+ T cells in alopecia areata. Study findings and constraints: Many expanded lesional clones remained in scalp and blood on tofacitinib.

Trimming cost V 2 bases and J 2 bases, with 9 bases left between them. This CDR3 is 14 amino acids long. Looked up from germline, CDR1 is MNHNY and CDR2 is SVGAGI (reference sequence). Extracted RNA was reverse transcribed into cDNA, the sequencing template. TCRdb's table, derived via immunoSEQ multiplex PCR, lists solely in-frame clones and lacks some. Here the sample spans tens of thousands of clones, under 70% being singletons. Noted treatment: oral pan-JAK inhibitor, 5-10 mg twice daily. Concerning this clone: Its antigen is still unknown.

This sequence joins TRBV6-6 and TRBJ1-1; no clear D gene. Sequencing was performed on CD8+ T cells sorted from blood, taken at week 4, from a patient treated with tofacitinib. The receptor's source is a human donor with alopecia areata. As DNA, the CDR3 is TGTGCCAGCAGTTACAATGGGCAAAACACTGAAGCTTTCTTT. Translating gives CASSYNGQNTEAFF.